The clone carrying this T cell receptor beta chain was observed once. These data are taken from a study of cytomegalovirus exposure and HLA in healthy donors. Germline trimming cut 1 base from V and 4 bases from J; bases unmatched to any gene: 6. Germline V gene sequence: CDR1 SGHVS, CDR2 FNYEAQ. The CDR3 runs to 16 residues. In the PCR, 60 Vbeta and 13 Jbeta primers were used. The method was immunoSEQ multiplex PCR; TCRdb's version includes in-frame clones alone and lacks a portion of them. The sample gives about 160,000 clones, over 60% of which show up once; approximately 3% is in the top ten. J is TRBJ2-1 and V is TRBV7-6; 8 positions agree with TRBD2. Sequencing used PBMCs. The receptor's source is a woman under 40 in good health and CMV-seronegative. The CDR3 DNA reads TGTGCCAGCAGCTTAGAAGGAGCGGGAGCTTACAATGAGCAGTTCTTC. As protein: CASSLEGAGAYNEQFF.